A single sample gave rise to the 29 T cell receptor beta chains below, sequenced in a study of T cell repertoires in cytomegalovirus infection. TCRdb reprocessed the reads via MiXCR and lists one record per CDR3 protein. The sample lists fewer than 200,000 distinct CDR3 sequences; 13% to 15% were seen once. Sequencing was done on a sample of PBMCs. The receptors stem from a human donor in good health (CMV status not recorded). Some clones in this sample may be carry-over from other donors' samples.

The chain couples TRBV19 to TRBJ2-3; D not resolved. V was cut by 5 bases and J by 7 bases, with 13 bases left in between. Germline values: CDR1 LNHDA, CDR2 SQIVND (reference sequence). This CDR3 contains 13 residues. The CDR3 reads CASSPPTSYTQYF. CDR3 sequence (DNA): TGTGCCAGTAGTCCTCCTACGTCCTATACGCAGTATTTT.

This clonotype was counted ten times or more. The V and J genes are TRBV7-3 and TRBJ1-1, with D perhaps TRBD1 (5 bases). CDR3 length: 14 residues. The germline V gene has CDR1 SGHTA and CDR2 FQGTGA. V lost 5 bases and J 5 bases, leaving 15 bases between the germline ends. CDR3 in amino acids: CASSPRGGRTEAFF. The DNA for the CDR3 is TGTGCCAGCAGCCCCCGCGGGGGTCGGACTGAAGCTTTCTTT.

This clonotype was detected many times. The V and J genes are TRBV7-2 and TRBJ2-3; D call uncertain. Germline V gene sequence: CDR1 SGHTA, CDR2 FQGNSA. The CDR3 runs 14 residues. V lost 1 base to trimming and J lost 3 bases, with 8 bases between them. The CDR3 reads CASSLGFQTDTQYF. CDR3 sequence (DNA): TGTGCCAGCAGCTTAGGTTTCCAAACAGATACGCAGTATTTT.

This clonotype appeared a few times. The chain has TRBV6-2 or TRBV6-3 and TRBJ1-5; D gene uncertain. The ends were cut back, 4 bases at V and 0 bases at J, with 10 bases in the middle. The CDR3 extends over 15 amino acids. Germline-derived CDR1 and CDR2 are MNHEY and SVGEGT. CDR3 amino acids: CASSFLEHSNQPQHF. CDR3 DNA: TGTGCCAGCAGTTTTCTCGAACATAGCAATCAGCCCCAGCATTTT.

This clonotype was picked up a small number of times. J is TRBJ2-5 and V is TRBV29-1; D call uncertain. The length of the CDR3 is 12 residues. CDR1 is SQVTM, CDR2 ANQGSEA, per germline. Trimming cost V 5 bases and J 0 bases, with 7 bases left between them. CDR3 protein: CSVSRNQETQYF. The CDR3 DNA is TGCAGCGTTTCACGGAACCAAGAGACCCAGTACTTC. Combining the CDR3 with reference TRBV29-1 and TRBJ2-5 gives the whole variable domain SAVISQKPSRDICQRGTSLTIQCQVDSQVTMMFWYRQQPGQSLTLIATANQGSEATYESGFVIDKFPISRPNLTFSTLTVSNMSPEDSSIYLCSVSRNQETQYFGPGTRLLVL.

The chain is built from TRBV2 and TRBJ1-1, with 7 positions matching TRBD1. The germline V gene encodes CDR1 SNHLY and CDR2 FYNNEI. V shed 8 bases and J 4 bases; nucleotides not matched to a gene: 10. The CDR3 extends over 14 amino acids. CDR3 loop: CASGQQGRATEAFF. The CDR3 DNA reads as TGTGCCAGCGGTCAACAGGGGCGCGCCACTGAAGCTTTCTTT. Full variable domain (outside the CDR3, taken from reference TRBV2 and TRBJ1-1): EPEVTQTPSHQVTQMGQEVILRCVPISNHLYFYWYRQILGQKVEFLVSFYNNEISEKSEIFDDQFSVERPDGSNFTLKIRSTKLEDSAMYFCASGQQGRATEAFFGQGTRLTVV.

In its sample, this clonotype was seen a few times. This chain links TRBV7-9 with TRBJ2-3; TRBD2 aligns across 9 bases. V gave up 7 bases and J gave up 5 bases; unmatched junction bases: 10. The CDR3 is made up of 15 amino acids. CDR1 and CDR2 from the germline V gene are SEHNR and FQNEAQ (reference sequence). The CDR3 DNA is TGTGCCAGCAACCCGGTGATAGCGGGAGAAGATACGCAGTATTTT. Protein sequence: CASNPVIAGEDTQYF.

This clonotype was seen repeatedly, ten times or more. The chain employs TRBV7-2 and TRBJ2-3; D unclear. CDR1 and CDR2 (germline): SGHTA, FQGNSA. Trimming took 3 bases from V and 6 from J, leaving 4 bases between them. The CDR3 runs 11 residues. This CDR3 is CASSLDDTQYF. The CDR3 DNA reads as TGTGCCAGCAGCTTGGACGATACGCAGTATTTT.

In its sample, this clonotype was seen a few times. The V call is TRBV28, the J call TRBJ2-3; D perhaps matches TRBD2 (6 bases). The ends were cut back, 3 bases at V and 3 bases at J, with 10 bases in the middle. The length of the CDR3 is 14 residues. Germline assignment: CDR1 MDHEN and CDR2 SYDVKM. The CDR3 protein is CASSFRGLTDTQYF. The CDR3 nucleotides are TGTGCCAGCAGTTTTAGGGGACTTACAGATACGCAGTATTTT.

This clonotype was seen a few times. V usage is TRBV6-2 or TRBV6-3 and J usage is TRBJ2-7; possibly TRBD2 for D (6 bases). V was clipped by 4 bases and J by 8 bases, with 24 bases between them. Germline values: CDR1 MNHEY, CDR2 SVGEGT. This CDR3 has 16 residues. CDR3 nucleotides: TGTGCCAGCAGTTTGGCGGTAGGCGGGAAGAATCCCCAGCAGTACTTC. Translating gives CASSLAVGGKNPQQYF.

There are a few counts of this clonotype. The chain is built from TRBV6-1 and TRBJ1-5; TRBD1 might be the D (6 bases). The CDR3 consists of 13 residues. CDR1 is MNHNS, CDR2 SASEGT, per germline. V was clipped by 7 bases and J by 4 bases, with 11 bases between them. The CDR3 nucleotides read TGTGCCAGCAAGGGGGTTGGAAATCAGCCCCAGCATTTT. Its protein is CASKGVGNQPQHF.

This clonotype was seen repeatedly, ten times or more. V and J are TRBV7-2 and TRBJ2-1; D is unclear. Trimming pared 10 bases from V and 7 bases from J, leaving 17 bases between. The length of the CDR3 is 13 residues. In germline, CDR1 is SGHTA, CDR2 FQGNSA. The CDR3 spells CATKGSLRNEQFF. CDR3 coding DNA: TGTGCCACCAAAGGTTCTCTTCGGAATGAGCAGTTCTTC. Full variable domain (missing parts from reference TRBV7-2 and TRBJ2-1): GAGVSQSPSNKVTEKGKDVELRCDPISGHTALYWYRQSLGQGLEFLIYFQGNSAPDKSGLPSDRFSAERTGGSVSTLTIQRTQQEDSAVYLCATKGSLRNEQFFGPGTRLTVL.

This clonotype has a count of ten or more. The chain recombines TRBV7-6 with TRBJ1-1; D is undetermined. V lost 7 bases, J lost 5 bases, and 11 bases lay in between. This CDR3 region has 12 residues. Germline CDR1 reads SGHVS; CDR2 reads FNYEAQ. The CDR3 here is CASTPQGTEAFF. CDR3 nucleotides: TGTGCCAGCACCCCTCAAGGGACTGAAGCTTTCTTT.

In its sample, this clonotype was seen a few times. The gene calls are TRBV6-6 and TRBJ1-4, with a tentative D call TRBD1 (5 bases). This CDR3 spans 15 amino acids. Trimming shortened V by 6 bases and J by 0 bases, and 11 bases separated the two germline ends. Germline values: CDR1 MNHNY, CDR2 SVGAGI (reference sequence). CDR3 in amino acids: CASSLQVPTNEKLFF. In nucleotides, the CDR3 is TGTGCCAGCAGCCTACAGGTGCCAACTAATGAAAAACTGTTTTTT.

This clonotype was seen ten or more times. The J gene is TRBJ1-2, the V gene TRBV7-8, with TRBD1 matching 7 bases. Looked up from germline, CDR1 is SGHVS and CDR2 is FQNEAQ. Germline trimming cut 0 bases from V and 7 bases from J; bases unmatched to any gene: 5. The CDR3 contains 14 residues. The CDR3 DNA sequence: TGTGCCAGCAGCTTAGCGCAAACAGGGGCTGGCTACACCTTC. As protein: CASSLAQTGAGYTF.

The chain links TRBV19 to TRBJ2-5, with D perhaps TRBD1 (5 bases). The CDR3 is 14 residues long. The V gene lost 2 bases and the J gene lost 6 bases, with 13 bases spanning the gap. Per germline, CDR1 LNHDA and CDR2 SQIVND (reference sequence). The CDR3 reads CASSIRGTGQTQYF. The CDR3 DNA follows: TGTGCCAGTAGTATAAGGGGAACGGGCCAGACCCAGTACTTC.

This rearrangement joins TRBV12-3 or TRBV12-4 to TRBJ1-1; 8 nucleotides match TRBD1. J lost 3 bases, V lost 2 bases, and 5 bases had no gene match. This CDR3 comprises 15 residues. CDR3 bases: TGTGCCAGCAGTTTATTGACAGGGGCCGACACTGAAGCTTTCTTT. Translated: CASSLLTGADTEAFF.

This clonotype came up a few times. This chain joins TRBV30 and TRBJ2-3; D unresolved. The V and J ends lost 1 base and 4 bases respectively, with 6 bases between them. This CDR3 region has 12 residues. Germline CDR1 GTSNPN, CDR2 SVGIG (reference sequence). As DNA, the CDR3 is TGTGCCTGGAGTGGCCCTCCAGATACGCAGTATTTT. It is translated as CAWSGPPDTQYF.

This clonotype was recorded a few times. The rearrangement joins TRBV7-9 to TRBJ2-7; D might be TRBD2 (5 bases). Germline V CDR1 and CDR2: SEHNR, FQNEAQ (reference sequence). The CDR3 length is 13 residues. V lost 4 bases and J lost 2, with 9 bases in between. CDR3 region: CASSSDGTYEQYF. DNA for the CDR3: TGTGCCAGCAGCTCGGACGGGACCTACGAGCAGTACTTC.

This clonotype was counted ten times or more. This sequence joins TRBV29-1 and TRBJ2-2, with D perhaps given as TRBD1 or TRBD2 (5 bases each). The CDR3 runs to 12 residues. V was trimmed by 7 bases and J by 8 bases, leaving 14 bases between them. From germline, CDR1 is SQVTM and CDR2 ANQGSEA. The CDR3 DNA sequence: TGCAGCGGCATCCTCTGGGGGGGGGAGCTGTTTTTT. Translating gives CSGILWGGELFF.

The table lists this clonotype with many counts. The chain employs TRBV7-9 and TRBJ1-1; no clear D gene. Looked up from germline, CDR1 is SEHNR and CDR2 is FQNEAQ (reference sequence). CDR3 length: 12 amino acids. V was trimmed by 3 bases and J by 4 bases, leaving 6 bases between them. CDR3 residues: CASSLSSTEAFF. The CDR3 nucleotides read TGTGCCAGCAGCTTGTCGAGCACTGAAGCTTTCTTT.

This clonotype was detected only a few times. V usage is TRBV2 and J usage is TRBJ2-2, with a tentative D call TRBD2 (5 bases). This CDR3 is built from 11 residues. Between the trimmed V and J ends, which lost 3 bases and 11 bases, there was a span of 7 bases. Germline V gives CDR1 SNHLY, CDR2 FYNNEI. Here the CDR3 DNA reads TGTGCCAGCAGTGACCCGGGAGAGCTGTTTTTT. Protein product: CASSDPGELFF.

This sequence joins TRBV5-1 and TRBJ2-3, with D perhaps TRBD1 (6 bases). V was trimmed by 0 bases and J by 3 bases, leaving 14 bases between them. The CDR3 extends over 16 amino acids. Germline CDR1 SGHRS, CDR2 YFSETQ. The CDR3 bases are TGCGCCAGCAGCTTGGGTCAGGGGAGAGGAACAGATACGCAGTATTTT. It specifies CASSLGQGRGTDTQYF.

This chain joins TRBV6-5 and TRBJ2-3; 7 bases align to TRBD1. V shed 0 bases, J shed 5 bases, and the junction held 8 bases outside the gene matches. The CDR3 runs to 16 residues. CDR1 and CDR2 from the germline V gene are MNHEY and SVGAGI. The CDR3, as DNA: TGTGCCAGCAGTTACTCTTTCACAGGGGTAGGAGATACGCAGTATTTT. This encodes CASSYSFTGVGDTQYF.

This clonotype was detected many times. The chain recombines TRBV12-5 with TRBJ2-2; D remains unclear. V lost 3 bases, J lost 0 bases, and 5 bases lay in between. This CDR3 is 14 amino acids long. Germline V CDR1 and CDR2: LGHNT, FRNRAP. The CDR3 DNA sequence: TGTGCTAGTGGTTTAATACCGAACACCGGGGAGCTGTTTTTT. Protein sequence: CASGLIPNTGELFF.

This clonotype was observed many times. The chain couples TRBV19 to TRBJ1-1; no clear D gene. The CDR3 length is 13 residues. Germline CDR1 reads LNHDA; CDR2 reads SQIVND (reference sequence). V was cut by 6 bases and J by 5 bases, with 13 bases left in between. The DNA of the CDR3 is TGTGCCAGTAGCAGGACGGCACAAACTGAAGCTTTCTTT. It encodes CASSRTAQTEAFF.

The genes are TRBV20-1 and TRBJ1-5; D may be TRBD1 (6 bases). The CDR3 spans 18 residues. Germline V gives CDR1 DFQATT, CDR2 SNEGSKA (reference sequence). V lost 2 bases and J lost 0, with 20 bases in between. CDR3 bases: TGCAGTGCTAGACGTACAGGGTATGGGGGCAATAGCAATCAGCCCCAGCATTTT. Protein: CSARRTGYGGNSNQPQHF.

The chain employs TRBV6-4 and TRBJ1-4; maybe TRBD1 (6 bases). CDR1 and CDR2 from the germline V gene are MRHNA and SNTAGT. V was trimmed by 6 bases and J by 5 bases, leaving 10 bases between them. This CDR3 spans 13 amino acids. In DNA, the CDR3 is TGTGCCAGCAGCGGACAGCAGAATGAAAAACTGTTTTTT. Translated, it gives CASSGQQNEKLFF.

This clonotype was found many times. J is TRBJ1-4 and V is TRBV7-2; the D gene is possibly TRBD1 (6 bases). The V end lost 5 bases, the J end lost 0 bases, and 10 bases lay between the germline ends. The CDR3 is 15 residues long. Germline CDR1 SGHTA, CDR2 FQGNSA. The CDR3 sequence: CASSVTGTTNEKLFF. The CDR3 region has the DNA TGTGCCAGCAGCGTTACAGGGACAACTAATGAAAAACTGTTTTTT.